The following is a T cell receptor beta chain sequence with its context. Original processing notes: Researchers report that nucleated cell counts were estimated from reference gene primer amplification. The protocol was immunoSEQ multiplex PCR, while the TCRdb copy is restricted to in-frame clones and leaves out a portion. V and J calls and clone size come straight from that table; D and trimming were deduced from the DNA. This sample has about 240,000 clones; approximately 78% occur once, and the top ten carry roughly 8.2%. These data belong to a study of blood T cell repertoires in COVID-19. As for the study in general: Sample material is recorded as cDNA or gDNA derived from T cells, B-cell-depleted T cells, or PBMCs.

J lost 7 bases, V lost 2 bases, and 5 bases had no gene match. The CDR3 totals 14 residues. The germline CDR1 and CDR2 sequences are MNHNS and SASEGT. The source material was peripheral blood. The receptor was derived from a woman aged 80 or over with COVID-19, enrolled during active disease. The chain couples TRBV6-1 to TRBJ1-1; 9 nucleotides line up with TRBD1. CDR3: CASSEPDRGVEAFF. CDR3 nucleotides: TGTGCCAGCAGTGAACCCGACAGGGGGGTTGAAGCTTTCTTT.